These 23 T cell receptor beta chains were all obtained from the same sample, sequenced in a study of Ad26.COV2.S vaccination and SARS-CoV-2 variants. This table comes from immunoSEQ multiplex PCR, and its TCRdb copy is limited to in-frame clones, with some not included. The table has 180,000 or so clones, 70% to 90% seen once; the top ten hold approximately 6%. Sequencing used peripheral blood, obtained after recovery from COVID-19. Every receptor here comes from a human donor who had recovered from COVID-19.

V gene TRBV10-3 combines with J gene TRBJ1-1; unclear D gene. Germline CDR1 reads ENHRY; CDR2 reads SYGVKD. The CDR3 runs 15 residues. The V gene lost 6 bases and the J gene lost 3 bases, with 17 bases spanning the gap. CDR3 residues: CAIRGIKGPDTEAFF. The CDR3 bases are TGTGCCATCAGGGGTATTAAGGGCCCAGACACTGAAGCTTTCTTT.

The genes are TRBV12-3 or TRBV12-4 and TRBJ1-5; D unclear. Trimming stripped 5 bases from V and 4 bases from J, with 9 bases between. The CDR3 consists of 13 residues. CDR3 DNA sequence: TGTGCCAGCAGTCCTTCGCAGAATCAGCCCCAGCATTTT. This codes for CASSPSQNQPQHF.

CDR3 DNA: TGTGCCAGCAGCGGAACTAGAACCGGGGAGCTGTTTTTT. Protein product: CASSGTRTGELFF. The chain joins TRBV9 to TRBJ2-2, with D tentatively TRBD2 (5 bases). Germline V gene lookup returns CDR1 SGDLS and CDR2 YYNGEE. With 3 bases removed from V and 5 bases from J, the gap between germline ends came to 8 bases. The length of the CDR3 is 13 residues.

The V and J genes are TRBV9 and TRBJ2-7; 8 nucleotides match TRBD2. This CDR3 has 18 residues. Germline CDR1 is SGDLS and CDR2 is YYNGEE. Trimming at V came to 0 bases and at J to 0 bases, leaving 11 bases not matched to a gene. The CDR3 region is CASSVDGAGVRSSYEQYF. In DNA form, the CDR3 reads TGTGCCAGCAGCGTAGATGGAGCGGGAGTCCGAAGCTCCTACGAGCAGTACTTC. Looking up the rest from reference TRBV9 and TRBJ2-7 gives the full variable domain: DSGVTQTPKHLITATGQRVTLRCSPRSGDLSVYWYQQSLDQGLQFLIQYYNGEERAKGNILERFSAQQFPDLHSELNLSSLELGDSALYFCASSVDGAGVRSSYEQYFGPGTRLTVT.

The chain couples TRBV24-1 to TRBJ2-3, with D uncertain. The CDR3 consists of 12 residues. The V end was cut by 6 bases, the J end by 3 bases, with 6 bases between. Germline values: CDR1 KGHDR, CDR2 SFDVKD. The CDR3 loop is CATSKGTDTQYF. CDR3 sequence (DNA): TGTGCCACCAGTAAGGGTACAGATACGCAGTATTTT.

The chain has TRBV5-1 and TRBJ1-6; D is possibly TRBD1 (5 bases). The V gene lost 4 bases and the J gene lost 0 bases, with 11 bases spanning the gap. CDR3 size: 16 residues. The V gene's germline CDR1 is SGHRS and CDR2 YFSETQ. The CDR3, as DNA: TGCGCCAGCAGCCCGGGGCAGGGCTCCTATAATTCACCCCTCCACTTT. As protein: CASSPGQGSYNSPLHF.

V gene TRBV6-5 combines with J gene TRBJ2-7, with TRBD2 identical over 8 bases. The germline gives CDR1 MNHEY, CDR2 SVGAGI. This CDR3 spans 15 amino acids. V trimming: 8 bases; J trimming: 6 bases; junction bases outside the gene matches: 15. Here the CDR3 DNA reads TGTGCCAGCCTCAAAGCGGGAGCTCCTGTTTCCGAGCAGTACTTC. It encodes CASLKAGAPVSEQYF.

This clone came up once. The chain has TRBV14 and TRBJ1-2; weak D call: TRBD1 (6 bases). Trimming shortened V by 5 bases and J by 8 bases, and 15 bases separated the two germline ends. The CDR3 loop spans 13 amino acids. Germline assignment: CDR1 SGHDN and CDR2 FVKESK. The CDR3 loop is CASSIGTRLGYTF. Written as DNA, the CDR3 is TGTGCCAGCAGCATTGGGACAAGGTTGGGCTACACCTTC.

V usage is TRBV3-1 (or the pseudogene TRBV3-2) and J usage is TRBJ2-4; 9 bases line up with TRBD1. Germline values: CDR1 LGHDT, CDR2 YNNKEL (reference sequence). The CDR3 covers 16 residues. With V trimmed by 6 bases and J by 2 bases, 8 bases remained unmatched. The CDR3 DNA sequence: TGTGCCAGCAGTCTTACAGGGGGCAGTACCAAAAACATTCAGTACTTC. It codes for CASSLTGGSTKNIQYF.

V usage is TRBV11-2 and J usage is TRBJ2-7; no reliable D call. Germline V gives CDR1 SGHAT, CDR2 FQNNGV. The V end lost 3 bases, the J end lost 6 bases, and 12 bases lay between the germline ends. The CDR3 runs 13 residues. The CDR3 sequence: CASSFLSRAEQYF. In DNA form, the CDR3 reads TGTGCCAGCAGCTTTCTTAGCCGGGCCGAGCAGTACTTC.

The chain recombines TRBV6-6 with TRBJ1-1; weak D call: TRBD1 (5 bases). Germline V gene sequence: CDR1 MNHNY, CDR2 SVGAGI (reference sequence). The CDR3 sequence is 12 residues long. Trimming removed 7 bases from V and 6 bases from J, with 12 bases in between. CDR3 region: CASIDRGAEAFF. DNA of the CDR3: TGTGCCAGCATAGACCGGGGCGCTGAAGCTTTCTTT.

V usage is TRBV7-9 and J usage is TRBJ1-3; 8 bases align to TRBD1. There are 17 residues in the CDR3. Germline lookup yields CDR1 SEHNR and CDR2 FQNEAQ (reference sequence). V trimming: 5 bases; J trimming: 1 base; junction bases outside the gene matches: 10. CDR3 region: CASSADRGRSSGNTIYF. The CDR3 DNA sequence: TGTGCCAGCAGCGCAGACAGGGGACGGTCTTCTGGAAACACCATATATTTT. Variable domain in full (rest from reference TRBV7-9 and TRBJ1-3): DTGVSQNPRHKITKRGQNVTFRCDPISEHNRLYWYRQTLGQGPEFLTYFQNEAQLEKSRLLSDRFSAERPKGSFSTLEIQRTEQGDSAMYLCASSADRGRSSGNTIYFGEGSWLTVV.

This clone was observed a handful of times. This sample also contains other DNA sequences that code for the same CDR3. The chain has TRBV30 and TRBJ1-2; TRBD1 agrees at 7 bases. Germline V gene sequence: CDR1 GTSNPN, CDR2 SVGIG (reference sequence). The CDR3 covers 13 residues. Trimming at V came to 3 bases and at J to 4 bases, leaving 5 bases not matched to a gene. The CDR3 nucleotides read TGTGCCTGGAGCCGGGACAGACCCTATGGCTACACCTTC. Amino acids: CAWSRDRPYGYTF.

This clone has more than one count but fewer than ten. This chain joins TRBV6-5 and TRBJ1-2; D possibly corresponds to TRBD1 (6 bases). Trimming left V 2 bases short and J 8 bases short, with 18 bases between. The CDR3 sequence is 15 residues long. Germline assignment: CDR1 MNHEY and CDR2 SVGAGI. The CDR3 DNA sequence: TGTGCCAGCAGTTACACCCCTGGGGGAAGGGGGGGCTACACCTTC. Protein: CASSYTPGGRGGYTF.

The V gene is TRBV4-2, the J gene TRBJ2-2; 8 nucleotides align to TRBD2. The CDR3 is 15 residues long. V shed 4 bases, J shed 8 bases, and the junction held 9 bases outside the gene matches. The germline gives CDR1 LGHNA, CDR2 YNFKEQ. The CDR3 here is CASSRNSGVYGELFF. The DNA for the CDR3 is TGTGCCAGCAGCCGGAATAGCGGGGTTTATGGGGAGCTGTTTTTT.

In its sample, this clone was seen a few times. The chain carries TRBV10-1 and TRBJ2-2, with TRBD1 matching over 7 bases. V lost 2 bases, J lost 6 bases, and 9 bases stayed unmatched. CDR1 is WNHNN and CDR2 is SYGVQD in the germline V gene (reference sequence). This CDR3 spans 16 amino acids. The CDR3 region has the DNA TGCGCCAGCAGTGAGCGTTCCATTACAGGGGCCGGGGAGCTGTTTTTT. It translates to CASSERSITGAGELFF.

The chain carries TRBV7-8 and TRBJ2-3; 7 bases align to TRBD2. The CDR3 contains 15 residues. J gave up 3 bases and V 0 bases, and 3 bases lay outside the gene matches. Germline lookup yields CDR1 SGHVS and CDR2 FQNEAQ. The CDR3 nucleotides read TGTGCCAGCAGCTTAGCGGGGACTACAACAGATACGCAGTATTTT. As protein: CASSLAGTTTDTQYF. Using reference TRBV7-8 and TRBJ2-3 for the parts outside the CDR3, the full variable domain is GAGVSQSPRYKVAKRGQDVALRCDPISGHVSLFWYQQALGQGPEFLTYFQNEAQLDKSGLPSDRFFAERPEGSVSTLKIQRTQQEDSAVYLCASSLAGTTTDTQYFGPGTRLTVL.

This clone was detected once. V usage is TRBV18 and J usage is TRBJ1-1, with D unclear. The CDR3 consists of 12 residues. The germline V gene encodes CDR1 KGHSH and CDR2 LQKENI. The germline V and J ends were trimmed by 6 bases and 5 bases, with 10 bases remaining between them. CDR3 DNA: TGTGCCAGCTCTGGCATTGGGACTGAAGCTTTCTTT. Its protein product is CASSGIGTEAFF.

V gene TRBV28 combines with J gene TRBJ1-2; TRBD1 is a possible D gene (6 bases). The V end lost 6 bases, the J end lost 8 bases, and 16 bases lay between the germline ends. This CDR3 has 13 residues. Germline values: CDR1 MDHEN, CDR2 SYDVKM. CDR3 residues: CASRPGGAEGYTF. The CDR3 region has the DNA TGTGCCAGCAGACCTGGGGGCGCTGAGGGCTACACCTTC.

The V and J genes are TRBV11-1 and TRBJ2-7; 7 nucleotides agree with TRBD1. The ends lost 3 bases at V and 5 bases at J; junction bases unmatched: 10. CDR1 is SGHAT, CDR2 FQDESV, per germline (reference sequence). CDR3 length equals 15 residues. The DNA of the CDR3 is TGTGCCAGCAGCTTGGGACAGAGGATTAGGAACGAGCAGTACTTC. Protein: CASSLGQRIRNEQYF.

V is TRBV3-1 (or the pseudogene TRBV3-2) and J is TRBJ2-3; possibly TRBD2 for D (5 bases). V was trimmed by 0 bases and J by 6 bases, leaving 16 bases between them. The length of the CDR3 is 16 residues. The germline V gene encodes CDR1 LGHDT and CDR2 YNNKEL (reference sequence). For the CDR3, the DNA is TGTGCCAGCAGCCAAGATTGGGGAGATGGCGGGGATACGCAGTATTTT. Translation gives CASSQDWGDGGDTQYF.

This chain links TRBV10-3 with TRBJ1-2; no clear D. Germline values: CDR1 ENHRY, CDR2 SYGVKD. The CDR3 sequence is 15 residues long. The V end lost 0 bases, the J end lost 4 bases, and 12 bases lay between the germline ends. The CDR3 sequence is CAISESGQAFYGYTF. The CDR3 nucleotides read TGTGCCATCAGTGAGTCGGGCCAGGCCTTCTATGGCTACACCTTC.

The chain is built from TRBV6-5 and TRBJ1-3; D gene unclear. The ends were cut back, 6 bases at V and 2 bases at J, with 8 bases in the middle. Germline values: CDR1 MNHEY, CDR2 SVGAGI. The CDR3 is made up of 13 amino acids. The CDR3 region is CASSLGAGNTIYF. In DNA, the CDR3 is TGTGCCAGCAGCCTTGGAGCTGGAAACACCATATATTTT.